The 21 T cell receptor beta chains reported below all come from one sample, sequenced in a study of blood T cell repertoires in COVID-19. Libraries were prepared by immunoSEQ multiplex PCR; TCRdb keeps only in-frame clonotypes and omits some of them. The table includes 150,000 to 200,000 clones, about four fifths detected once. Sequenced input: peripheral blood. All receptors derive from a woman older than 75 with COVID-19, enrolled during active disease.

V gene TRBV28 combines with J gene TRBJ1-2, with TRBD1 as a possible D gene (5 bases). Trimming removed 3 bases at V and 8 bases at J, with 13 bases between. Germline CDR1 reads MDHEN; CDR2 reads SYDVKM. This CDR3 region has 13 residues. This chain's CDR3 is CASSLSRVRGYTF. CDR3 sequence (DNA): TGTGCCAGCAGTTTGTCCAGGGTCCGCGGCTACACCTTC.

This sequence joins TRBV27 and TRBJ1-2; D gene uncertain. The CDR3 has 12 residues. V lost 5 bases to trimming and J lost 4 bases, with 8 bases between them. Germline values: CDR1 MNHEY, CDR2 SMNVEV (reference sequence). CDR3 bases: TGTGCCAGCAGTAGCGACCCCTATGGCTACACCTTC. Translated: CASSSDPYGYTF.

V and J are TRBV2 and TRBJ1-6; D possibly corresponds to TRBD1 (6 bases). Trimming shortened V by 6 bases and J by 7 bases, and 10 bases separated the two germline ends. CDR1 is SNHLY and CDR2 is FYNNEI in the germline V gene. The length of the CDR3 is 13 residues. The CDR3 bases are TGTGCCAGCAGGGGGACAAGAAATTCACCCCTCCACTTT. Its translation: CASRGTRNSPLHF.

J is TRBJ2-7 and V is TRBV18, with D perhaps matching TRBD1 (6 bases). Germline assignment: CDR1 KGHSH and CDR2 LQKENI. This CDR3 spans 12 amino acids. Deletions cut 3 bases from V and 6 bases from J, with 9 bases between. Here the CDR3 DNA reads TGTGCCAGCTCACCGAGGGGGTCCGAGCAGTACTTC. Translating gives CASSPRGSEQYF.

The chain's CDR3 is CSVQRGTDTQYF. CDR3 coding DNA: TGCAGCGTCCAGCGGGGCACAGATACGCAGTATTTT. This chain joins TRBV29-1 and TRBJ2-3; a weak D match, TRBD2 (6 bases). The CDR3 totals 12 residues. V lost 6 bases and J 1 base, leaving 8 bases between the germline ends. Germline CDR1 is SQVTM and CDR2 is ANQGSEA.

The chain has TRBV21-1 and TRBJ2-7; the table's D gene call, TRBD1, was not cross checked with the DNA. TRBV21-1 is described as a pseudogene. The CDR3 length is 15 residues. Here the CDR3 reads CASSKGPGGSDEQYF. The CDR3 DNA reads as TGTGCCAGCAGCAAAGGGCCAGGGGGTAGCGACGAGCAGTACTTC.

This chain joins TRBV19 and TRBJ2-4; 11 bases match TRBD1. Germline V gene data show CDR1 as LNHDA and CDR2 as SQIVND (reference sequence). The CDR3 consists of 14 residues. Germline trimming cut 10 bases from V and 2 bases from J; bases unmatched to any gene: 4. The CDR3 nucleotides read TGTGCCATGGACAGGGGGCCCCCCAAAAACATTCAGTACTTC. Translating gives CAMDRGPPKNIQYF. The full variable domain, in which reference TRBV19 and TRBJ2-4 provide the parts outside the CDR3, is DGGITQSPKYLFRKEGQNVTLSCEQNLNHDAMYWYRQDPGQGLRLIYYSQIVNDFQKGDIAEGYSVSREKKESFPLTVTSAQKNPTAFYLCAMDRGPPKNIQYFGAGTRLSVL.

This clone has a single count. The CDR3 nucleotides read TGTGCCAGCAGCCTAGGACAGTCTGGGGCCAACGTCCTGACTTTC. As protein: CASSLGQSGANVLTF. The rearrangement joins TRBV7-9 to TRBJ2-6; tentative D call: TRBD1 (6 bases). This CDR3 spans 15 amino acids. Looked up from germline, CDR1 is SEHNR and CDR2 is FQNEAQ (reference sequence). V shed 5 bases and J shed 1 base, with 9 bases lying between them.

The genes are TRBV13 and TRBJ1-2; 10 nucleotides agree with TRBD1. CDR1 PRHDT and CDR2 FYEKMQ come from the germline V gene (reference sequence). Germline trimming cut 3 bases from V and 2 bases from J; bases unmatched to any gene: 3. There are 15 residues in the CDR3. CDR3 sequence (DNA): TGTGCCAGCAGCTTGACAGGGGGCCTGAACTATGGCTACACCTTC. Translation gives CASSLTGGLNYGYTF.

The V call is TRBV9, the J call TRBJ1-1; D gene ambiguous. This CDR3 comprises 14 residues. Germline assignment: CDR1 SGDLS and CDR2 YYNGEE. V lost 0 bases, J lost 6 bases, and 12 bases lay in between. The CDR3 is CASSVASSSAEAFF. The DNA for the CDR3 is TGTGCCAGCAGCGTAGCTAGCTCTAGCGCTGAAGCTTTCTTT. Complete variable domain (other parts from reference TRBV9 and TRBJ1-1): DSGVTQTPKHLITATGQRVTLRCSPRSGDLSVYWYQQSLDQGLQFLIQYYNGEERAKGNILERFSAQQFPDLHSELNLSSLELGDSALYFCASSVASSSAEAFFGQGTRLTVV.

In this sample, this clone turned up once. The chain's CDR3 is CASSSRGHEQFF. DNA of the CDR3: TGTGCCAGCAGTTCGAGGGGGCATGAGCAGTTCTTC. The V call is TRBV6-2 or TRBV6-3, the J call TRBJ2-1; 7 nucleotides align to TRBD1. The CDR3 sequence is 12 residues long. V trimming: 4 bases; J trimming: 8 bases; junction bases outside the gene matches: 2. Germline lookup yields CDR1 MNHEY and CDR2 SVGEGT.

This clone appeared a few times. V is TRBV6-2 or TRBV6-3 and J is TRBJ1-2, with D uncertain. The CDR3 contains 14 residues. V shed 6 bases and J shed 4 bases, with 15 bases lying between them. Germline lookup yields CDR1 MNHEY and CDR2 SVGEGT. The CDR3 sequence is CASSQTRTGYGYTF. The CDR3 region has the DNA TGTGCCAGCAGCCAGACTCGGACTGGCTATGGCTACACCTTC.

The V and J genes are TRBV5-4 and TRBJ2-3; possible D gene TRBD2, 7 bases. Trimming left V 3 bases short and J 5 bases short, with 16 bases between. Germline V gene lookup returns CDR1 SGHNT and CDR2 YYREEE (reference sequence). There are 15 residues in the CDR3. The CDR3: CASSSFGGLGDTQYF. As DNA, the CDR3 is TGTGCCAGCAGCTCATTCGGGGGGCTTGGAGATACGCAGTATTTT.

V usage is TRBV6-5 and J usage is TRBJ1-5; a weak D match, TRBD1 (6 bases). V was cut by 5 bases and J by 3 bases, with 11 bases left in between. From germline, CDR1 is MNHEY and CDR2 SVGAGI. This CDR3 has 14 amino acids. The CDR3 DNA is TGTGCCAGCAGTAGGACAGTAGACAATCAGCCCCAGCATTTT. As protein: CASSRTVDNQPQHF.

The V and J genes are TRBV19 and TRBJ2-1, with TRBD2 matching 8 bases. The CDR3 is 15 amino acids. Germline lookup yields CDR1 LNHDA and CDR2 SQIVND (reference sequence). Trimming took 3 bases from V and 4 from J; bases not matched to a gene: 5. CDR3 sequence reads: CASSIPSGSYNEQFF. The CDR3 DNA follows: TGTGCCAGTAGTATCCCTAGCGGGTCGTACAATGAGCAGTTCTTC.

The V and J genes are TRBV11-2 and TRBJ2-7, with TRBD2 matching over 7 bases. The CDR3 is made up of 16 amino acids. Looked up from germline, CDR1 is SGHAT and CDR2 is FQNNGV. Trimming cost V 4 bases and J 1 base; bases outside gene matches: 10. CDR3 residues: CASSSAEGGVSYEQYF. Here the CDR3 DNA reads TGTGCCAGCAGCTCAGCGGAGGGAGGGGTATCCTACGAGCAGTACTTC.

V gene TRBV6-6 combines with J gene TRBJ2-5; no definite D call. Trimming pared 4 bases from V and 7 bases from J, leaving 13 bases between. The germline gives CDR1 MNHNY, CDR2 SVGAGI (reference sequence). The CDR3 loop spans 13 amino acids. The chain's CDR3 is CASSFLVLGTQYF. In DNA, the CDR3 is TGTGCCAGCAGTTTTCTAGTTCTAGGGACCCAGTACTTC.

To note about this clone: Mismatch with germline at one junction end may stem from a read error. The chain joins TRBV5-1 to TRBJ2-6, with a weak D call TRBD2 (7 bases). The CDR3 loop spans 15 amino acids. From germline, CDR1 is SGHRS and CDR2 YFSETQ. Here the CDR3 DNA reads TGCGCCAGCAGCCCAATTGGGGAGGGGGGCAACGTCCTGACTTTC. Protein sequence: CASSPIGEGGNVLTF.

The chain joins TRBV20-1 to TRBJ1-2; no definite D call. The CDR3 spans 11 residues. V gave up 1 base and J gave up 7 bases, with 7 bases separating them. Per the germline V gene, CDR1 is DFQATT and CDR2 is SNEGSKA (reference sequence). CDR3 DNA sequence: TGCAGTGCTAGAGTAAATCTTGGCTACACCTTC. Its translation is CSARVNLGYTF.

This clone has only one observation. J is TRBJ2-1 and V is TRBV11-3, with 7 bases matching TRBD1. The CDR3 length is 15 residues. V lost 0 bases, J lost 4 bases, and 3 bases stayed unmatched. Germline values: CDR1 SGHNT, CDR2 YENEEA. The CDR3, as DNA: TGTGCCAGCAGCTTAGATGGGGGACAGTACAATGAGCAGTTCTTC. Translated, it gives CASSLDGGQYNEQFF. The entire variable domain, with the rest obtained from reference TRBV11-3 and TRBJ2-1, is as follows: EAGVVQSPRYKIIEKKQPVAFWCNPISGHNTLYWYLQNLGQGPELLIRYENEEAVDDSQLPKDRFSAERLKGVDSTLKIQPAELGDSAVYLCASSLDGGQYNEQFFGPGTRLTVL.

The V call is TRBV7-9, the J call TRBJ2-5; the match to TRBD2 covers 10 bases. Per the germline V gene, CDR1 is SEHNR and CDR2 is FQNEAQ (reference sequence). The V gene end was trimmed by 7 bases and the J gene end by 5 bases; junction bases not matched to a gene: 7. The CDR3 runs 14 residues. In DNA form, the CDR3 reads TGTGCCAGCAACGCGGGACTAGCGAGCGAGACCCAGTACTTC. It yields the protein CASNAGLASETQYF.